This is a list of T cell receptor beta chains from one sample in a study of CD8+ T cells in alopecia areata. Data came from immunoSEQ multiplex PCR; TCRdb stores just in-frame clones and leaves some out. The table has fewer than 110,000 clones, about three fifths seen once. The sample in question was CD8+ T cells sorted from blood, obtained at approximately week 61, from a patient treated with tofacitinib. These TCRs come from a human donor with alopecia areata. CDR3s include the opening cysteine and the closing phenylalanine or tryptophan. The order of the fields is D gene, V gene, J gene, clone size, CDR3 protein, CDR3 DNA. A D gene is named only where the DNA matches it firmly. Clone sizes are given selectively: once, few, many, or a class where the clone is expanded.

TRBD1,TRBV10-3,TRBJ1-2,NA,CAISEGQAYNYGYTF,TGTGCCATCAGTGAAGGACAGGCTTATAACTATGGCTACACCTTC
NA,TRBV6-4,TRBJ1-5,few,CASSDGYNQPQHF,TGTGCCAGCAGTGACGGGTACAATCAGCCCCAGCATTTT
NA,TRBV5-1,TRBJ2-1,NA,CASSSAIGINEQFF,TGCGCCAGCAGCTCCGCGATAGGGATCAATGAGCAGTTCTTC
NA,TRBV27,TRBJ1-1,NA,CASSRGTEAFF,TGTGCCAGCAGTCGGGGCACTGAAGCTTTCTTT
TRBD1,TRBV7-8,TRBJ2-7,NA,CASSLVGQGVYEQYF,TGTGCCAGCAGCTTAGTGGGACAGGGAGTCTACGAGCAGTACTTC
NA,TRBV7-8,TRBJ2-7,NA,CASSFDPNRDEQYF,TGTGCCAGCAGCTTCGATCCGAACAGGGACGAGCAGTACTTC
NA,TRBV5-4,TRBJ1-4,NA,CASGSDRRNEKLFF,TGTGCCAGCGGCTCCGACAGGCGAAATGAAAAACTGTTTTTT
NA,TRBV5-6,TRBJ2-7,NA,CASSLGQYEQYF,TGTGCCAGCAGCTTGGGTCAGTACGAGCAGTACTTC
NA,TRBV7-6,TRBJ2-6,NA,CASGPSSGANVLTF,TGTGCCAGCGGGCCAAGCTCTGGGGCCAACGTCCTGACTTTC
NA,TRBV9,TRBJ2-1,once,CASSVGGSLNEQFF,TGTGCCAGCAGCGTAGGGGGATCGTTGAATGAGCAGTTCTTC
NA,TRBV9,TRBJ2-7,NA,CASSPAGVYEQYF,TGTGCCAGCAGCCCTGCCGGGGTGTACGAGCAGTACTTC
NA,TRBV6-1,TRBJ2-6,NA,CASDVHNAVLTF,TGTGCCAGCGACGTTCATAACGCGGTCCTGACTTTC
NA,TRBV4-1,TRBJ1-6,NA,CASSQGVRQTYNSPLHF,TGCGCCAGCAGCCAAGGGGTTCGACAGACCTATAATTCACCCCTCCACTTT
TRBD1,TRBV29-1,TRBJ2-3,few,CSVEDSRGPTDTQYF,TGCAGCGTTGAAGATTCGAGGGGGCCCACAGATACGCAGTATTTT
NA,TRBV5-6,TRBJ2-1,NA,CASSLGRGEQFF,TGTGCCAGCAGCTTGGGGAGAGGTGAGCAGTTCTTC
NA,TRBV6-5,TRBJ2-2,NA,CASSYKAFTGTGELFF,TGTGCCAGCAGTTACAAGGCTTTCACGGGCACCGGGGAGCTGTTTTTT
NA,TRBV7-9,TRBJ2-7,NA,CASSFGVGGQILYEQYF,TGTGCCAGCAGCTTCGGTGTGGGGGGACAGATCCTTTACGAGCAGTACTTC
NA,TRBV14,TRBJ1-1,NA,CASSRVWDTSNTEAFF,TGTGCCAGCAGCCGGGTTTGGGACACTTCGAACACTGAAGCTTTCTTT
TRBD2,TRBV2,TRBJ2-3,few,CASRGLAGDTDTQYF,TGTGCCAGCAGGGGTCTAGCGGGAGACACAGATACGCAGTATTTT
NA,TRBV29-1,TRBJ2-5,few,CSVEDRRGPHF,TGCAGCGTTGAAGATCGGCGGGGGCCCCACTTC
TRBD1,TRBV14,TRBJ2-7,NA,CASSHRDRGYEQYF,TGTGCCAGCAGCCACCGGGACAGGGGTTACGAGCAGTACTTC
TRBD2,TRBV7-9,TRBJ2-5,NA,CASSFVAGGQETQYF,TGTGCCAGCAGCTTCGTAGCGGGGGGTCAAGAGACCCAGTACTTC
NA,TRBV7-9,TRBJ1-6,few,CASSSRTKGSPLHF,TGTGCCAGCAGCTCCCGGACGAAAGGTTCACCCCTCCACTTT
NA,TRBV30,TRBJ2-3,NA,CAWSGISTSTDTQYF,TGTGCCTGGAGCGGTATCAGCACCAGCACAGATACGCAGTATTTT